This entry is about one T cell receptor (beta chain). Per the germline V gene, CDR1 is SNHLY and CDR2 is FYNNEI. After removal of 2 bases from V and 3 bases from J, the junction contained 3 bases not matched to a gene. The CDR3 runs 15 residues. This record belongs to a study of control samples from healthy donors and cancer patients. Clones were read by immunoSEQ multiplex PCR, and TCRdb kept only the in-frame ones, dropping some. The sample includes 120,000 or so clones, more than 75% seen only once; the top ten take more than 6.5%. Sequences were obtained from blood. The receptor was isolated from a man between 40 and 49 years old in good health. The rearrangement joins TRBV2 to TRBJ1-4; 7 nucleotides agree with TRBD1. CDR3 nucleotide sequence: TGTGCCAGCAGTGAAACAGGGGTACCTAATGAAAAACTGTTTTTT. Protein sequence: CASSETGVPNEKLFF.